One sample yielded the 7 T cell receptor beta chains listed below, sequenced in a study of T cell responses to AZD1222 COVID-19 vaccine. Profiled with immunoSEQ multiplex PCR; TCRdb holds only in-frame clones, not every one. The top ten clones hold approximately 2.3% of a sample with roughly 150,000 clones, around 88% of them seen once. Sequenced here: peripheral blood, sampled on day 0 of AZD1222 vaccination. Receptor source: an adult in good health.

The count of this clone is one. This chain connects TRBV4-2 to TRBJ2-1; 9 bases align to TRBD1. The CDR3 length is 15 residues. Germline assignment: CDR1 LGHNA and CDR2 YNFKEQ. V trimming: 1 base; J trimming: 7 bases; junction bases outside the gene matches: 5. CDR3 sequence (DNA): TGTGCCAGCAGCCAAGCCGCGGGACAGGGTAATGAGCAGTTCTTC. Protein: CASSQAAGQGNEQFF.

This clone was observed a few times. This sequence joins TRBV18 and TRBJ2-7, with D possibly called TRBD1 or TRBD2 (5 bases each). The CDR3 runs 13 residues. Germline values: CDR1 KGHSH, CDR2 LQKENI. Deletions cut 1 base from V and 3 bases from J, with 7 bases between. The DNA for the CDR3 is TGTGCCAGCTCACCACGGGACGGCTACGAGCAGTACTTC. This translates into CASSPRDGYEQYF.

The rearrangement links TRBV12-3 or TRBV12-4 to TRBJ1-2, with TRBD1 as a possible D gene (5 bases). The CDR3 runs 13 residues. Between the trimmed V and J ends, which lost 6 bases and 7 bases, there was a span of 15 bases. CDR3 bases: TGTGCCAGCAGGGCAGGGAGAGGGGTTGGCTACACCTTC. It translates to CASRAGRGVGYTF.

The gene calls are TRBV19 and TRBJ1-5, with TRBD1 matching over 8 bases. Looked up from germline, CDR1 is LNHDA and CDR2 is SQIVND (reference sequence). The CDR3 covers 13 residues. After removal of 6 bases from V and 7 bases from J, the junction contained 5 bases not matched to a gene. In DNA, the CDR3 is TGTGCCAGTAGGACAGGGGCAGGACAGCCCCAGCATTTT. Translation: CASRTGAGQPQHF.

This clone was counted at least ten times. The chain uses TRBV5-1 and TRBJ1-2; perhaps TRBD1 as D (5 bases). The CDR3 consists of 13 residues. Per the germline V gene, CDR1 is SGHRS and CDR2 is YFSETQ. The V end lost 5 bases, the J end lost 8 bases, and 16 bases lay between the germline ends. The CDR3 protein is CASSPQGVGGYTF. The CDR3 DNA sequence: TGCGCCAGCAGTCCCCAGGGAGTTGGGGGCTACACCTTC.

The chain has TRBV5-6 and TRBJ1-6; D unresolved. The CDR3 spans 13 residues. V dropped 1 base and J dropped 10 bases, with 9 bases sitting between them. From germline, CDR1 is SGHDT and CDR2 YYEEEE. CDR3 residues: CASSLTPQSPLHF. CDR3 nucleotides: TGTGCCAGCAGCTTGACCCCCCAGTCACCCCTCCACTTT. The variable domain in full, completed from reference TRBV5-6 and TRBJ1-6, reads DAGVTQSPTHLIKTRGQQVTLRCSPKSGHDTVSWYQQALGQGPQFIFQYYEEEERQRGNFPDRFSGHQFPNYSSELNVNALLLGDSALYLCASSLTPQSPLHFGNGTRLTVT.

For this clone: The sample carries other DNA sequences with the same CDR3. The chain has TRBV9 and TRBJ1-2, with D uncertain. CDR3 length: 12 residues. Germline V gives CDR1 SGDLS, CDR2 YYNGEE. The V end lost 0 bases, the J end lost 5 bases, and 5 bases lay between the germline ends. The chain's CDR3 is CASSVGGYGYTF. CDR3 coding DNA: TGTGCCAGCAGCGTAGGAGGTTATGGCTACACCTTC.